Shown below are 30 T cell receptor beta chains from a single sample sequenced in a study of shared clonotypes between healthy human individuals (dated by TCRdb to the early 2020s). Library creation used the immunoSEQ multiplex PCR assay. Drawn from immuneACCESS, this table holds only the in-frame rearrangements with V and J called that TCRdb kept. Clones are partly lost; checked studies trace under half to an unresolved V gene and leave the rest unexplained. The sample includes around 2,000,000 clones, with roughly 91% observed a single time. The leading ten clones occupy approximately 1.7% of the sample. CD8 naive samples consisted of CD45RO-negative cells that were positively selected for CCR7, yielding a CD45RA+CCR7+ population without TemRA cells. The sample comprised naive CD8+ T cells from PBMCs. The sample's cell subset or site label, in plain terms: CD45RA+CCR7+. The source of these receptors is a man aged 18 to 29 in good health. Some clones in this sample may be carry-over from other donors' samples.

This clone was recorded once. Different DNA sequences within this sample yield the same CDR3. The DNA for the CDR3 is TGCGCCAGCAGTGATGGTTACGAGCAGTACTTC. As protein: CASSDGYEQYF. This chain uses TRBV10-1 with TRBJ2-7; D not resolved. Germline CDR1 reads WNHNN; CDR2 reads SYGVQD (reference sequence). The CDR3 sequence is 11 residues long. Trimming shortened V by 3 bases and J by 4 bases, and 4 bases separated the two germline ends.

On this clone: The same CDR3 also results from other DNA sequences found in this sample. The J gene is TRBJ2-1, the V gene TRBV7-3; TRBD2 aligns across 8 bases. Trimming removed 5 bases from V and 4 bases from J; junction bases left unmatched: 7. Germline-derived CDR1 and CDR2 are SGHTA and FQGTGA. This CDR3 is 15 amino acids long. This CDR3 reads CASSPTSGPYNEQFF. The CDR3 DNA reads as TGTGCCAGCAGCCCTACTAGCGGCCCATACAATGAGCAGTTCTTC.

The chain uses TRBV7-2 and TRBJ2-3; no clear D gene. Germline CDR1 reads SGHTA; CDR2 reads FQGNSA. With 1 base removed from V and 8 bases from J, the gap between germline ends came to 7 bases. The CDR3 consists of 12 residues. The CDR3 nucleotides are TGTGCCAGCAGCTTAGGTCGAGGTACGCAGTATTTT. Protein product: CASSLGRGTQYF.

The chain has TRBV5-4 and TRBJ2-5; 8 bases line up with TRBD1. Germline V CDR1 and CDR2: SGHNT, YYREEE (reference sequence). The junction had 3 bases not matched to a gene; V was cut back by 0 bases and J by 2 bases. CDR3 length equals 15 residues. CDR3 nucleotide sequence: TGTGCCAGCAGCTTGGCGCGGACAGGGCAAGAGACCCAGTACTTC. Translation gives CASSLARTGQETQYF.

The rearrangement uses TRBV19 and TRBJ1-2, with 7 bases lining up with TRBD1. Trimming took 6 bases from V and 4 from J; bases not matched to a gene: 8. This CDR3 is built from 14 residues. Germline V CDR1 and CDR2: LNHDA, SQIVND (reference sequence). CDR3 sequence reads: CASRRDRDAYGYTF. The CDR3 nucleotides are TGTGCCAGTAGACGCGACAGGGACGCCTATGGCTACACCTTC.

The chain is built from TRBV10-3 and TRBJ2-6; 10 positions match TRBD1. The junction had 9 bases not matched to a gene; V was cut back by 4 bases and J by 0 bases. Germline V CDR1 and CDR2: ENHRY, SYGVKD. The CDR3 totals 19 residues. CDR3: CAISGDRGRVLSGANVLTF. The CDR3, as DNA: TGTGCCATCAGTGGCGACAGGGGGCGCGTTCTCTCTGGGGCCAACGTCCTGACTTTC.

The chain couples TRBV4-1 to TRBJ2-1; TRBD2 matches at 8 bases. The CDR3 is 16 amino acids. Germline CDR1 MGHRA, CDR2 YSYEKL. V was clipped by 5 bases and J by 4 bases; unmatched bases: 10. CDR3 protein: CASSSPGTRSYNEQFF. The CDR3 DNA reads TGCGCCAGCAGCTCTCCCGGGACTAGGTCTTACAATGAGCAGTTCTTC.

The CDR3 protein is CASSQDYRTSGMGNEQFF. The CDR3 region has the DNA TGCGCCAGCAGCCAAGACTACCGAACTAGCGGGATGGGCAATGAGCAGTTCTTC. This rearrangement joins TRBV4-3 to TRBJ2-1; TRBD2 matches at 10 bases. In germline, CDR1 is LGHNA, CDR2 YSLEER. V lost 0 bases to trimming and J lost 6 bases; unmatched junction nucleotides: 11. The CDR3 extends over 18 amino acids.

The rearrangement links TRBV27 to TRBJ1-2; the D gene is possibly TRBD1 (6 bases). Deletions cut 6 bases from V and 4 bases from J, with 18 bases between. The CDR3 spans 15 residues. Germline CDR1 and CDR2: MNHEY and SMNVEV (reference sequence). This CDR3 reads CASRPRIRGAYGYTF. DNA of the CDR3: TGTGCCAGCAGGCCCCGGATCCGGGGGGCCTATGGCTACACCTTC.

The V and J genes are TRBV19 and TRBJ2-1; 13 bases fit TRBD2. V dropped 5 bases and J dropped 1; count of bases not matched to a gene: 8. Per the germline V gene, CDR1 is LNHDA and CDR2 is SQIVND (reference sequence). This CDR3 spans 18 amino acids. The CDR3 nucleotides read TGTGCCAGTAGTCCTGGGACTAGCGGGATTCCATCCTACAATGAGCAGTTCTTC. The encoded protein is CASSPGTSGIPSYNEQFF.

The count of this clone is one. V usage is TRBV27 and J usage is TRBJ1-2; tentative D call: TRBD1 (5 bases). Germline-derived CDR1 and CDR2 are MNHEY and SMNVEV (reference sequence). This CDR3 comprises 13 residues. The germline V and J ends were trimmed by 8 bases and 8 bases, with 18 bases remaining between them. In nucleotides, the CDR3 is TGTGCCAGCTCCCAGGGCGGTATTGAGGGCTACACCTTC. This gives the protein CASSQGGIEGYTF.

V gene TRBV7-9 combines with J gene TRBJ1-1; D is ambiguous. Germline V CDR1 and CDR2: SEHNR, FQNEAQ (reference sequence). The V and J ends lost 3 bases and 1 base respectively, with 12 bases between them. The CDR3 runs 15 residues. The CDR3 reads CASSLVFTSNTEAFF. The CDR3 DNA follows: TGTGCCAGCAGCTTGGTATTCACTTCGAACACTGAAGCTTTCTTT.

Comments on this clone: The sample holds other DNA sequences that translate to the same CDR3. The V call is TRBV9, the J call TRBJ2-7, with TRBD2 identical over 11 bases. The CDR3 covers 14 residues. The J segment lost 3 bases and the V segment lost 5 bases, leaving 4 bases of the junction unmatched. The V gene's germline CDR1 is SGDLS and CDR2 YYNGEE. CDR3 residues: CASSRGLADYEQYF. Here the CDR3 DNA reads TGTGCCAGCAGTAGGGGACTAGCGGACTACGAGCAGTACTTC.

The V and J genes are TRBV7-9 and TRBJ1-3, with D perhaps TRBD1 (5 bases). This CDR3 is built from 17 residues. Germline V gene lookup returns CDR1 SEHNR and CDR2 FQNEAQ (reference sequence). V lost 3 bases and J 0 bases, leaving 15 bases between the germline ends. CDR3 nucleotide sequence: TGTGCCAGCAGCTTGAGGACCGGGGGTTACTCTGGAAACACCATATATTTT. Translating gives CASSLRTGGYSGNTIYF.

The genes are TRBV5-6 and TRBJ2-7; D is unresolved. Germline CDR1 reads SGHDT; CDR2 reads YYEEEE. The CDR3 has 14 residues. V was clipped by 2 bases and J by 0 bases, with 9 bases between them. The DNA of the CDR3 is TGTGCCAGCAGCTTCTCGCAGGACTCCTACGAGCAGTACTTC. It codes for CASSFSQDSYEQYF.

The chain has TRBV7-2 and TRBJ2-1; no definite D call. V was trimmed by 1 base and J by 9 bases, leaving 25 bases between them. Germline values: CDR1 SGHTA, CDR2 FQGNSA. The CDR3 has 18 amino acids. CDR3 nucleotides: TGTGCCAGCAGCTTAGGGTTAGTGACTCAGCTTTTGGTAAGTGAGCAGTTCTTC. The encoded protein is CASSLGLVTQLLVSEQFF.

In this sample, this clone turned up once. CDR3 DNA sequence: TGTGCCAGCAGTTCAGGCGGGACCTACAATGAGCAGTTCTTC. Translating gives CASSSGGTYNEQFF. The V gene is TRBV27, the J gene TRBJ2-1; possible D gene TRBD2, 6 bases. The V end lost 4 bases, the J end lost 2 bases, and 9 bases lay between the germline ends. Germline CDR1 and CDR2: MNHEY and SMNVEV (reference sequence). This CDR3 has 14 amino acids.

The chain couples TRBV5-1 to TRBJ2-2, with D unresolved. Trimming shortened V by 0 bases and J by 2 bases, and 14 bases separated the two germline ends. From germline, CDR1 is SGHRS and CDR2 YFSETQ. The CDR3 loop spans 17 amino acids. Here the CDR3 reads CASSLVGTQINTGELFF. CDR3 DNA sequence: TGCGCCAGCAGCTTGGTGGGCACTCAAATCAACACCGGGGAGCTGTTTTTT.

The chain uses TRBV28 and TRBJ1-4; 10 nucleotides align to TRBD1. Germline V CDR1 and CDR2: MDHEN, SYDVKM. V trimming: 6 bases; J trimming: 6 bases; junction bases outside the gene matches: 4. The CDR3 runs 14 residues. CDR3 sequence reads: CASSTGTGDEKLFF. In DNA form, the CDR3 reads TGTGCCAGCAGCACCGGGACAGGGGATGAAAAACTGTTTTTT.

In nucleotides, the CDR3 is TGTGCCAGCAGCAATACAGGGGGGCGGACGACCCAGTACTTC. It is translated as CASSNTGGRTTQYF. This chain connects TRBV27 to TRBJ2-5; 8 nucleotides line up with TRBD1. This CDR3 region has 14 residues. Germline CDR1 reads MNHEY; CDR2 reads SMNVEV (reference sequence). J gave up 7 bases and V 6 bases, and 10 bases lay outside the gene matches.

The chain joins TRBV15 to TRBJ1-5; 7 nucleotides match TRBD1. Germline-derived CDR1 and CDR2 are LNHNV and YYDKDF (reference sequence). This CDR3 has 14 residues. Germline trimming cut 5 bases from V and 7 bases from J; bases unmatched to any gene: 8. The CDR3 protein is CATSEIQGYQPQHF. For the CDR3, the DNA is TGTGCCACCAGCGAGATACAGGGGTACCAGCCCCAGCATTTT.

In regard to this clone: Other nucleotide sequences in the sample specify the same CDR3. The chain uses TRBV27 and TRBJ2-3, with D tentatively TRBD2 (5 bases). V dropped 2 bases and J dropped 4 bases, with 7 bases sitting between them. This CDR3 is 13 amino acids long. CDR1 and CDR2 from the germline V gene are MNHEY and SMNVEV (reference sequence). The CDR3 DNA reads as TGTGCCAGCAGTTTACTCGGGGCAGATACGCAGTATTTT. Translated, it gives CASSLLGADTQYF.

Concerning this clone: Other nucleotide sequences in the sample specify the same CDR3. The V call is TRBV27, the J call TRBJ1-5; 7 bases agree with TRBD1. This CDR3 has 14 residues. Germline CDR1 MNHEY, CDR2 SMNVEV (reference sequence). J gave up 0 bases and V 7 bases, and 3 bases lay outside the gene matches. The chain's CDR3 is CASTAGGSNQPQHF. Here the CDR3 DNA reads TGTGCCAGCACTGCAGGGGGTAGCAATCAGCCCCAGCATTTT.

The J gene is TRBJ2-1, the V gene TRBV5-1; D unclear. The germline V gene has CDR1 SGHRS and CDR2 YFSETQ. This CDR3 has 17 amino acids. Trimming removed 0 bases at V and 3 bases at J, with 16 bases between. The CDR3 DNA sequence: TGCGCCAGCAGCTTGGACCGCGGTTCGCCCGACTACAATGAGCAGTTCTTC. This codes for CASSLDRGSPDYNEQFF.

The chain recombines TRBV27 with TRBJ2-7; D unclear. The V end lost 4 bases, the J end lost 2 bases, and 9 bases lay between the germline ends. Germline V CDR1 and CDR2: MNHEY, SMNVEV (reference sequence). The CDR3 is made up of 13 amino acids. This CDR3 reads CASSSRNPYEQYF. CDR3 coding DNA: TGTGCCAGCAGTTCCAGAAATCCCTACGAGCAGTACTTC.

This sequence joins TRBV7-9 and TRBJ1-2; D unclear. Germline V gene lookup returns CDR1 SEHNR and CDR2 FQNEAQ (reference sequence). The CDR3 runs to 13 residues. The CDR3 DNA reads as TGTACTACCTCGGGCAGTGCTAACTATGGCTACACCTTC. Its protein is CTTSGSANYGYTF.

The genes are TRBV5-1 and TRBJ2-7; 13 nucleotides agree with TRBD2. J gave up 5 bases and V 3 bases, and 11 bases lay outside the gene matches. Germline V CDR1 and CDR2: SGHRS, YFSETQ. The CDR3 is 17 residues long. The CDR3 region has the DNA TGCGCCAGCAGCTATTCTCTTACTAGCGGGAGGGGCAACGAGCAGTACTTC. It encodes CASSYSLTSGRGNEQYF.

CDR3 protein: CACMGLGQNTEAFF. CDR3 bases: TGTGCCTGTATGGGACTGGGGCAGAACACTGAAGCTTTCTTT. This chain uses TRBV30 with TRBJ1-1; TRBD1 is a possible D gene (5 bases). Germline CDR1 GTSNPN, CDR2 SVGIG (reference sequence). The CDR3 is 14 amino acids. V lost 6 bases, J lost 1 base, and 15 bases lay in between. The full variable domain, its missing parts supplied by reference TRBV30 and TRBJ1-1, is SQTIHQWPATLVQPVGSPLSLECTVEGTSNPNLYWYRQAAGRGLQLLFYSVGIGQISSEVPQNLSASRPQDRQFILSSKKLLLSDSGFYLCACMGLGQNTEAFFGQGTRLTVV.

A single count supports this clone. The rearrangement joins TRBV19 to TRBJ1-1; D perhaps matches TRBD1 (6 bases). V was trimmed by 1 base and J by 3 bases, leaving 9 bases between them. The CDR3 contains 14 residues. CDR1 is LNHDA and CDR2 is SQIVND in the germline V gene (reference sequence). CDR3 nucleotide sequence: TGTGCCAGTAGTATAGGGGACATCTACACTGAAGCTTTCTTT. Protein product: CASSIGDIYTEAFF.

This rearrangement joins TRBV28 to TRBJ2-7; D call uncertain. CDR1 is MDHEN, CDR2 SYDVKM, per germline. Trimming took 4 bases from V and 0 from J, leaving 16 bases between them. The CDR3 is 16 amino acids. CDR3: CASSSPRHETSYEQYF. As DNA, the CDR3 is TGTGCCAGCAGTTCCCCAAGACATGAGACCTCCTACGAGCAGTACTTC. Supplemented by reference TRBV28 and TRBJ2-7, the full variable domain reads DVKVTQSSRYLVKRTGEKVFLECVQDMDHENMFWYRQDPGLGLRLIYFSYDVKMKEKGDIPEGYSVSREKKERFSLILESASTNQTSMYLCASSSPRHETSYEQYFGPGTRLTVT.